This TCR beta chain is drawn from a study of T-cell memory formation after mild COVID-19. Whole-study context: Most TCR clusters belonged to a single donor. Study outcomes and limitations: Some SARS-CoV-2-responding clones were already detected in memory before infection. Shrinking CD4+ clones resided mostly in CM and EM, and CD8+ ones in EMRA.

The authors produced TCR alpha and TCR beta cDNA libraries with sample barcodes and UMIs by 5'RACE using constant-segment primers. MiXCR, run by TCRdb on the 5' RACE reads, gives a single entry per CDR3 protein. The sample lists hundreds of thousands of distinct CDR3 sequences, around 15% occurring once. Regarding this clonotype: Its antigen remains unidentified.

V lost 6 bases and J lost 4; bases outside the gene matches: 9. Germline V CDR1 and CDR2: SGHTA, FQGNSA. The CDR3 contains 15 residues. The sample was PBMCs or a T cell subset sorted from them (not recorded which). The rearrangement links TRBV7-2 to TRBJ2-3; 8 positions agree with TRBD2. This TCR came from a young man who had mild COVID-19 (a few samples of this study predate the infection). Cell type and time point are not known. CDR3 DNA sequence: TGTGCCAGCAGACCGGGGGGGGGCCTGGCAGATACGCAGTATTTT. The encoded protein is CASRPGGGLADTQYF.